This T cell receptor beta chain was captured by sequencing in a study of shared clonotypes between healthy human individuals. This CDR3 is built from 15 residues. CDR1 and CDR2 (germline): MDHEN, SYDVKM. V gave up 6 bases and J gave up 2 bases; unmatched junction bases: 9. Method: immunoSEQ multiplex PCR; TCRdb's copy keeps in-frame clones and lacks some. The sample holds under 2.5 million clones, about nine tenths seen once. The sequenced sample consisted of naive CD4+ T cells from PBMCs. Subset described: CD45RA+ positively selected. The clonotype was recovered from a man between 18 and 29 years old in good health. Some clones in this sample may be carry-over from other donors' samples. The V and J genes are TRBV28 and TRBJ2-7, with TRBD1 matching over 8 bases. CDR3 protein: CASSPGQGIPYEQYF. CDR3 nucleotides: TGTGCCAGCAGCCCCGGACAGGGAATCCCCTACGAGCAGTACTTC.